These 9 T cell receptor beta chains were sequenced from one sample in a study of T-cell reconstitution after alpha-beta-depleted transplantation in children (dated by TCRdb to 2015 to 2016). Interpreted using the paper, the treatment or condition label stands for: allogeneic hematopoietic cell transplantation with graft depleted of TCRalphabeta T cells and CD19 B cells. Library method: PCR. The sequencer listed for this sample is Illumina HiSeq 2500. TCR libraries were prepared with molecular barcoding, using unique molecular identifiers to normalize TCRbeta repertoire quantification. The raw public data were reprocessed by TCRdb itself: fastp quality trimming at Q25, MiXCR clonotype calling, in-frame beta chains only. Identical CDR3 protein sequences are pooled into one entry, listed with their most common genes and DNA. This sample is represented by approximately 120,000 distinct CDR3 sequences; 9.5% to 10% of them were singletons. The top ten constitute 24% of the sample.

The starting material was PBMCs, mostly from graft donor cells, obtained 180 days after TCRalphabeta/CD19-depleted stem cell transplant. These receptors were obtained from a girl under two years old who had a stem cell transplant for combined immunodeficiency, so the T cells may come from the graft donor.

This clonotype was detected ten times or more. CDR3 loop: CASSQDSYEQYF. The CDR3 bases are TGCGCCAGCAGCCAAGACAGTTACGAGCAGTACTTC. The V and J genes are TRBV5-1 and TRBJ2-7; D possibly corresponds to TRBD1 (5 bases). CDR1 SGHRS and CDR2 YFSETQ come from the germline V gene. This CDR3 is 12 amino acids long. V was shortened by 4 bases and J by 4 bases, with 9 bases between the two germline ends.

This clonotype was detected only a few times. The J gene is TRBJ2-1, the V gene TRBV20-1; D ambiguous. The CDR3 has 15 residues. Germline lookup yields CDR1 DFQATT and CDR2 SNEGSKA (reference sequence). Trimming cost V 3 bases and J 1 base, with 13 bases left between them. The CDR3 sequence is CSARGRRASYNEQFF. CDR3 nucleotides: TGCAGTGCTAGGGGCCGCCGGGCGTCCTACAATGAGCAGTTCTTC.

The V gene is TRBV29-1, the J gene TRBJ2-5; TRBD1 or TRBD2 may be the D gene (5 bases each). This CDR3 is 14 amino acids long. Trimming removed 4 bases from V and 1 base from J, with 13 bases in between. CDR1 is SQVTM, CDR2 ANQGSEA, per germline. The CDR3 region has the DNA TGCAGCGTTGGACCGACAGCGGCCCAAGAGACCCAGTACTTC. It codes for CSVGPTAAQETQYF.

This clonotype was picked up a small number of times. This chain links TRBV6-1 with TRBJ2-6; D is unresolved. V shed 5 bases and J shed 2 bases, with 13 bases lying between them. The CDR3 covers 16 residues. Per germline, CDR1 MNHNS and CDR2 SASEGT. CDR3 bases: TGTGCCAGCAGTCCCTTCACGGGCACTGGGGCCAACGTCCTGACTTTC. Translated, it gives CASSPFTGTGANVLTF.

The chain links TRBV30 to TRBJ1-1; unclear D gene. The germline V gene has CDR1 GTSNPN and CDR2 SVGIG (reference sequence). The CDR3 contains 13 residues. The V end lost 8 bases, the J end lost 4 bases, and 17 bases lay between the germline ends. The CDR3: CAHGRRRVTEAFF. Here the CDR3 DNA reads TGTGCCCACGGACGGAGAAGGGTCACTGAAGCTTTCTTT.

The V call is TRBV4-2, the J call TRBJ2-2; 15 bases fit TRBD2. With V trimmed by 4 bases and J by 1 base, 4 bases remained unmatched. This CDR3 region has 18 residues. Per the germline V gene, CDR1 is LGHNA and CDR2 is YNFKEQ. The CDR3 DNA sequence: TGTGCCAGCAGCCCCTTGGGACTAGCGGGGGGGAACACCGGGGAGCTGTTTTTT. Translation gives CASSPLGLAGGNTGELFF.

This clonotype has just a few counts. This chain uses TRBV6-2 or TRBV6-3 with TRBJ1-5, with 7 bases fitting TRBD1. Germline CDR1 MNHEY, CDR2 SVGEGT. CDR3 length: 16 amino acids. Germline trimming cut 6 bases from V and 1 base from J; bases unmatched to any gene: 9. DNA for the CDR3: TGTGCCAGCAGGGACAGGATGCCCTTCAGCAATCAGCCCCAGCATTTT. Translating it yields CASRDRMPFSNQPQHF.

Ten or more counts support this clonotype. The chain links TRBV29-1 to TRBJ2-2, with 8 bases lining up with TRBD1. The length of the CDR3 is 16 residues. Germline trimming cut 1 base from V and 6 bases from J; bases unmatched to any gene: 10. CDR1 SQVTM and CDR2 ANQGSEA come from the germline V gene. CDR3 sequence reads: CSVEGLRGRLAGELFF. CDR3 bases: TGCAGCGTTGAAGGGCTCAGGGGGCGCCTAGCCGGGGAGCTGTTTTTT.

The chain is built from TRBV10-3 and TRBJ1-3; D might be TRBD1 (5 bases). V shed 11 bases and J shed 0 bases, with 14 bases lying between them. The CDR3 has 14 amino acids. CDR1 ENHRY and CDR2 SYGVKD come from the germline V gene. The CDR3 reads CAFRDGLSGNTIYF. CDR3 nucleotide sequence: TGTGCCTTCCGGGACGGACTCTCTGGAAACACCATATATTTT.